This T cell receptor beta chain appears in the sequencing data of a study of cytomegalovirus exposure and HLA in healthy donors. Whole-study findings and limits: The study recorded some 160 TCR beta chains that were cytomegalovirus-associated.

V was clipped by 2 bases and J by 0 bases; unmatched bases: 8. The CDR3 spans 19 residues. Germline values: CDR1 LGHNA, CDR2 YSLEER. PCR was performed using 60 Vbeta and 13 Jbeta primers. TCRdb keeps only in-frame clones here, not all; method: immunoSEQ multiplex PCR. The repertoire has fewer than 250,000 clones, more than 70% of them found once; the top ten carry over 1%. In its sample, this clone was seen once. Its specificity is unknown. The J gene is TRBJ2-3, the V gene TRBV4-3, with 13 nucleotides matching TRBD2. The sample consisted of PBMCs. This TCR was recovered from a human donor in good health. CDR3 amino acids: CASSQLTSGRGSSTDTQYF. The CDR3 DNA follows: TGCGCCAGCAGCCAACTTACTAGCGGGAGGGGCTCTAGCACAGATACGCAGTATTTT.